This T cell receptor beta chain was retrieved from a study of T cell repertoires in aging, cancer and after chemotherapy. Rearranged V-D-J TRB sequences were amplified with a mixed TRB-A/B primer pool. From the multiplex PCR reads, TCRdb called clonotypes with MiXCR, one entry per CDR3 protein. This table has 9,000 to 10,000 distinct CDR3 sequences, roughly 25% appearing once. Overall study findings and caveats: Healthy donors lost TCR diversity with age mainly through richness, cancer patients through richness and evenness.

Amplification of TCR beta used genomic DNA extracted from peripheral blood. Concerning this clonotype: Its antigen is still unknown.

Germline CDR1 is LGHNA and CDR2 is YSLEER. The junction had 3 bases not matched to a gene; V was cut back by 6 bases and J by 7 bases. The CDR3 contains 13 residues. The origin of this receptor is a human donor in good health. The chain uses TRBV4-3 and TRBJ1-4, with TRBD1 identical over 9 bases. The specimen sequenced was blood. CDR3: CASSRQGGEKLFF. The CDR3 nucleotides read TGCGCCAGCAGTCGACAGGGGGGTGAAAAACTGTTTTTT.